These 21 T cell receptor beta chains share one sample of origin, sequenced in a study of T cell responses to AZD1222 COVID-19 vaccine. Clones were sequenced by immunoSEQ multiplex PCR, and TCRdb holds only the in-frame ones, with some missing. The table has about 200,000 clones, approximately 93% seen once. Material: peripheral blood, obtained 28 days after the second AZD1222 dose. The source is an adult who received the AZD1222 COVID-19 vaccine.

This rearrangement joins TRBV19 to TRBJ2-6, with D hard to call. Germline loops: CDR1 LNHDA, CDR2 SQIVND (reference sequence). CDR3 size: 13 residues. V was shortened by 5 bases and J by 4 bases, with 6 bases between the two germline ends. CDR3 coding DNA: TGTGCCAGTAGTTTCGGGGGGGCCAACGTCCTGACTTTC. Encoded protein: CASSFGGANVLTF.

This sequence joins TRBV12-5 and TRBJ1-4; D gene unclear. The length of the CDR3 is 16 residues. Per the germline V gene, CDR1 is LGHNT and CDR2 is FRNRAP. V lost 7 bases to trimming and J lost 0 bases, with 15 bases between them. The CDR3 DNA is TGTGCTAGTGCCCCTTTTGTGTCTTCAACTAATGAAAAACTGTTTTTT. Encoded protein: CASAPFVSSTNEKLFF.

Only one count was recorded for this clone. The chain employs TRBV6-1 and TRBJ1-1, with 9 bases lining up with TRBD1. Unmatched junction bases numbered 7, after V lost 5 bases and J lost 0 bases. The CDR3 totals 16 residues. Looked up from germline, CDR1 is MNHNS and CDR2 is SASEGT. Here the CDR3 reads CASSKGDRAMNTEAFF. DNA of the CDR3: TGTGCCAGCAGTAAAGGGGACAGGGCGATGAACACTGAAGCTTTCTTT.

This chain connects TRBV14 to TRBJ1-6; D not certain. The CDR3 is 17 amino acids. Trimming stripped 4 bases from V and 0 bases from J, with 13 bases between. Germline V CDR1 and CDR2: SGHDN, FVKESK. This chain's CDR3 is CASSPESFRSYNSPLHF. CDR3 nucleotide sequence: TGTGCCAGCAGCCCGGAGTCTTTCCGCTCCTATAATTCACCCCTCCACTTT.

Only one count was recorded for this clone. This chain links TRBV9 with TRBJ2-1; tentative D call: TRBD2 (5 bases). Germline CDR1 reads SGDLS; CDR2 reads YYNGEE. This CDR3 spans 13 amino acids. V lost 3 bases and J lost 7, with 11 bases in between. CDR3 nucleotide sequence: TGTGCCAGCAGCGGAGGGTGGACGAATGAGCAGTTCTTC. It is translated as CASSGGWTNEQFF.

The genes are TRBV6-2 or TRBV6-3 and TRBJ2-1, with a weak D call TRBD1 (6 bases). Germline CDR1 is MNHEY and CDR2 is SVGEGT. V lost 5 bases and J 4 bases, leaving 21 bases between the germline ends. The CDR3 sequence is 17 residues long. CDR3 sequence: CASSRGLGGERYNEQFF. CDR3 DNA sequence: TGTGCCAGCAGTCGCGGGCTAGGGGGAGAGCGGTACAATGAGCAGTTCTTC.

The V gene is TRBV4-1, the J gene TRBJ1-1; D not certain. Germline loops: CDR1 MGHRA, CDR2 YSYEKL. V lost 1 base, J lost 0 bases, and 6 bases lay in between. The CDR3 extends over 14 amino acids. The CDR3 DNA follows: TGCGCCAGCAGCCAAGTCATGTTGAACACTGAAGCTTTCTTT. Translation gives CASSQVMLNTEAFF.

The gene calls are TRBV11-3 and TRBJ2-2; TRBD1 agrees at 8 bases. CDR3 length equals 15 residues. Trimming cost V 5 bases and J 4 bases; bases outside gene matches: 6. Germline V lookup: CDR1 SGHNT, CDR2 YENEEA. The CDR3 nucleotides are TGTGCCAGCAGCGCAGGGGGCTCGAGCACCGGGGAGCTGTTTTTT. Encoded protein: CASSAGGSSTGELFF.

The chain combines TRBV7-8 with TRBJ1-2, with unresolved D. Deletions cut 0 bases from V and 6 bases from J, with 8 bases between. CDR1 and CDR2 (germline): SGHVS, FQNEAQ. There are 13 residues in the CDR3. In nucleotides, the CDR3 is TGTGCCAGCAGCTTAGCGGTCGGGGATGGCTACACCTTC. Protein: CASSLAVGDGYTF.

The chain has TRBV5-1 and TRBJ2-5; 7 bases are shared with TRBD1. The CDR3 has 16 residues. Germline V lookup: CDR1 SGHRS, CDR2 YFSETQ. V gave up 4 bases and J gave up 1 base; unmatched junction bases: 10. In nucleotides, the CDR3 is TGCGCCAGCAGCCCGACACCACAGGGGCGCCAAGAGACCCAGTACTTC. This sequence encodes CASSPTPQGRQETQYF.

This clone has a handful of counts. The chain uses TRBV5-5 and TRBJ2-6; no firm D call. This CDR3 region has 14 residues. V lost 6 bases and J 2 bases, leaving 9 bases between the germline ends. Germline V CDR1 and CDR2: SGHKS, YYEKEE (reference sequence). The CDR3 here is CASISGAGANVLTF. Here the CDR3 DNA reads TGTGCCAGCATCTCGGGTGCTGGGGCCAACGTCCTGACTTTC.

This chain uses TRBV19 with TRBJ1-6; no firm D call. This CDR3 has 18 amino acids. Trimming pared 5 bases from V and 0 bases from J, leaving 17 bases between. CDR1 and CDR2 (germline): LNHDA, SQIVND (reference sequence). This CDR3 is CASSPDPPTASYNSPLHF. The CDR3 DNA reads as TGTGCCAGTAGTCCGGACCCCCCCACGGCCTCCTATAATTCACCCCTCCACTTT.

V gene TRBV6-5 combines with J gene TRBJ2-7; TRBD2 agrees at 11 bases. Germline V gene lookup returns CDR1 MNHEY and CDR2 SVGAGI. The CDR3 is 15 residues long. With 6 bases clipped from V and 3 bases from J, the junction kept 7 bases outside the gene matches. The chain's CDR3 is CASSLRTSGYYEQYF. CDR3 in DNA: TGTGCCAGCAGCCTTAGGACTAGCGGGTACTACGAGCAGTACTTC.

J is TRBJ1-1 and V is TRBV3-1 (or the pseudogene TRBV3-2); TRBD1 is a possible D gene (5 bases). This CDR3 comprises 14 residues. Germline V lookup: CDR1 LGHDT, CDR2 YNNKEL (reference sequence). V lost 0 bases and J 1 base, leaving 6 bases between the germline ends. The CDR3 loop reads CASSQEDTNTEAFF. The DNA for the CDR3 is TGTGCCAGCAGCCAAGAGGACACGAACACTGAAGCTTTCTTT.

The chain has TRBV7-2 and TRBJ2-3, with a tentative D call TRBD2 (7 bases). The CDR3 covers 17 residues. Trimming cost V 4 bases and J 0 bases, with 17 bases left between them. Germline V gene lookup returns CDR1 SGHTA and CDR2 FQGNSA. The CDR3 is CASSSAGGHSSTDTQYF. DNA of the CDR3: TGTGCCAGCAGCTCCGCCGGGGGGCACTCTAGCACAGATACGCAGTATTTT.

The gene calls are TRBV7-6 and TRBJ1-1; 7 bases are a match to TRBD1. There are 15 residues in the CDR3. CDR1 and CDR2 (germline): SGHVS, FNYEAQ. Trimming at V came to 5 bases and at J to 0 bases, leaving 6 bases not matched to a gene. The CDR3 bases are TGTGCCAGCAGCCCCAGACAGGGAGTGAACACTGAAGCTTTCTTT. It encodes CASSPRQGVNTEAFF.

In its sample, this clone was seen once. V is TRBV6-5 and J is TRBJ2-5; 9 nucleotides agree with TRBD2. Germline V gene lookup returns CDR1 MNHEY and CDR2 SVGAGI. This CDR3 is built from 15 residues. After removal of 7 bases from V and 5 bases from J, the junction contained 11 bases not matched to a gene. The CDR3, as DNA: TGTGCCAGCATGTCTAGCGGGGTCTTGGGGGAGACCCAGTACTTC. Residues: CASMSSGVLGETQYF.

V is TRBV19 and J is TRBJ2-1, with TRBD2 matching over 8 bases. The germline V gene encodes CDR1 LNHDA and CDR2 SQIVND (reference sequence). The CDR3 covers 16 residues. V was pared by 2 bases and J by 3 bases, with 6 bases of the junction left unmatched. The chain's CDR3 is CASSILTSGSYNEQFF. CDR3 bases: TGTGCCAGTAGTATACTTACTAGCGGCAGCTACAATGAGCAGTTCTTC. The variable domain in full, completed from reference TRBV19 and TRBJ2-1, reads DGGITQSPKYLFRKEGQNVTLSCEQNLNHDAMYWYRQDPGQGLRLIYYSQIVNDFQKGDIAEGYSVSREKKESFPLTVTSAQKNPTAFYLCASSILTSGSYNEQFFGPGTRLTVL.

The chain joins TRBV18 to TRBJ1-1, with D possibly matching TRBD1 (5 bases). CDR3 length: 12 residues. The germline V gene has CDR1 KGHSH and CDR2 LQKENI. V dropped 1 base and J dropped 11 bases, with 11 bases sitting between them. The CDR3 nucleotides are TGTGCCAGCTCACCACGGGGGTCTCTGGCTTTCTTT. Protein product: CASSPRGSLAFF.

The chain uses TRBV27 and TRBJ2-7; D is possibly TRBD1 (5 bases). The V and J ends lost 0 bases and 3 bases respectively, with 9 bases between them. Germline values: CDR1 MNHEY, CDR2 SMNVEV (reference sequence). The CDR3 is made up of 14 amino acids. The CDR3 loop is CASSLSPRGYEQYF. DNA for the CDR3: TGTGCCAGCAGTTTATCGCCAAGGGGCTACGAGCAGTACTTC.

This clone was seen only once. This chain connects TRBV11-1 to TRBJ2-7; either TRBD1 or TRBD2 may supply D (5 bases each). CDR1 is SGHAT, CDR2 FQDESV, per germline (reference sequence). CDR3 length equals 14 residues. V lost 5 bases, J lost 7 bases, and 18 bases lay in between. CDR3 sequence reads: CASSRTGTSGEQYF. The DNA for the CDR3 is TGTGCCAGCAGCCGGACCGGGACGTCGGGTGAGCAGTACTTC. Filled out from reference TRBV11-1 and TRBJ2-7, the complete variable domain reads EAEVAQSPRYKITEKSQAVAFWCDPISGHATLYWYRQILGQGPELLVQFQDESVVDDSQLPKDRFSAERLKGVDSTLKIQPAELGDSAMYLCASSRTGTSGEQYFGPGTRLTVT.